The 24 T cell receptor beta chains presented below share a single source sample, sequenced in a study of blood T cell repertoires in COVID-19. Repertoires were generated with immunoSEQ multiplex PCR, while TCRdb's copy carries only in-frame clones and drops some. The table includes around 200,000 clones, more than 75% detected once. Sequenced: PBMCs or T cells enriched from blood (not recorded which). The receptors here all came from a middle-aged man with acute COVID-19.

The genes are TRBV11-1 and TRBJ2-1; 9 bases match TRBD1. The germline V gene encodes CDR1 SGHAT and CDR2 FQDESV (reference sequence). V dropped 6 bases and J dropped 3; count of bases not matched to a gene: 3. CDR3 length equals 14 residues. The CDR3 is CASRETGGYNEQFF. For the CDR3, the DNA is TGTGCCAGCAGGGAGACAGGGGGCTACAATGAGCAGTTCTTC.

This sequence joins TRBV28 and TRBJ2-7, with 7 bases matching TRBD1. Germline CDR1 and CDR2: MDHEN and SYDVKM. There are 14 residues in the CDR3. After removal of 5 bases from V and 1 base from J, the junction contained 5 bases not matched to a gene. The CDR3 DNA reads as TGTGCCAGCAGTATCCGGGACAGATCCTACGAGCAGTACTTC. Translated, it gives CASSIRDRSYEQYF.

This clone was picked up one time. The chain employs TRBV15 and TRBJ2-1; 7 bases agree with TRBD2. This CDR3 has 13 amino acids. Trimming at V came to 1 base and at J to 6 bases, leaving 0 bases not matched to a gene. CDR1 is LNHNV, CDR2 YYDKDF, per germline (reference sequence). As DNA, the CDR3 is TGTGCCACCAGCAGAGCGGGGGGCAATGAGCAGTTCTTC. It translates to CATSRAGGNEQFF. The full variable domain, completed using reference TRBV15 and TRBJ2-1, is DAMVIQNPRYQVTQFGKPVTLSCSQTLNHNVMYWYQQKSSQAPKLLFHYYDKDFNNEADTPDNFQSRRPNTSFCFLDIRSPGLGDTAMYLCATSRAGGNEQFFGPGTRLTVL.

This rearrangement joins TRBV19 to TRBJ2-6; 8 nucleotides match TRBD1. The CDR3 contains 16 residues. With V trimmed by 10 bases and J by 0 bases, 8 bases remained unmatched. Looked up from germline, CDR1 is LNHDA and CDR2 is SQIVND (reference sequence). Here the CDR3 reads CATRDRTLSGANVLTF. CDR3 DNA: TGTGCCACGAGGGACAGGACCCTCTCTGGGGCCAACGTCCTGACTTTC.

The chain couples TRBV27 to TRBJ2-1; 9 bases are a match to TRBD2. The V segment lost 2 bases and the J segment 8 bases; nucleotides outside the gene matches: 7. Germline V gene sequence: CDR1 MNHEY, CDR2 SMNVEV (reference sequence). The CDR3 totals 15 residues. The CDR3 loop reads CASSLGLAGWDEQFF. CDR3 coding DNA: TGTGCCAGCAGTTTAGGGCTAGCGGGATGGGATGAGCAGTTCTTC.

This chain joins TRBV4-2 and TRBJ2-4; D call uncertain. The CDR3 sequence is 17 residues long. The germline gives CDR1 LGHNA, CDR2 YNFKEQ. With 3 bases removed from V and 6 bases from J, the gap between germline ends came to 21 bases. The CDR3 spells CASSHSRRPLSGNIQYF. The CDR3 region has the DNA TGTGCCAGCAGCCATTCGAGGCGCCCGTTGTCTGGAAACATTCAGTACTTC.

V is TRBV3-1 (or the pseudogene TRBV3-2) and J is TRBJ1-2; no reliable D call. Trimming removed 7 bases from V and 7 bases from J, with 13 bases in between. Germline CDR1 is LGHDT and CDR2 is YNNKEL (reference sequence). The CDR3 runs to 12 residues. The CDR3 DNA sequence: TGTGCCAGCACCTCAAGGGAGGGTGGCTACACCTTC. Its translation is CASTSREGGYTF.

The CDR3 bases are TGTGCCAGTAGTTTGGGACAGTTTAACACTGAAGCTTTCTTT. It encodes CASSLGQFNTEAFF. The chain links TRBV19 to TRBJ1-1, with TRBD1 matching 7 bases. V shed 5 bases and J 2 bases; nucleotides not matched to a gene: 5. Germline CDR1 and CDR2: LNHDA and SQIVND (reference sequence). The CDR3 spans 14 residues.

This chain links TRBV28 with TRBJ1-1; D unclear. CDR3 length: 13 residues. Trimming shortened V by 5 bases and J by 0 bases, and 7 bases separated the two germline ends. Germline V gene lookup returns CDR1 MDHEN and CDR2 SYDVKM. This CDR3 is CASSPTMNTEAFF. Written as DNA, the CDR3 is TGTGCCAGCAGTCCGACAATGAACACTGAAGCTTTCTTT.

The gene calls are TRBV6-5 and TRBJ2-7; TRBD2 agrees at 7 bases. V lost 8 bases to trimming and J lost 1 base; unmatched junction nucleotides: 11. This CDR3 spans 15 amino acids. CDR1 MNHEY and CDR2 SVGAGI come from the germline V gene. CDR3 amino acids: CASGSGISGSYEQYF. Written as DNA, the CDR3 is TGTGCCAGCGGAAGCGGGATTTCCGGGTCCTACGAGCAGTACTTC.

The chain has TRBV9 and TRBJ2-7; 14 bases match TRBD2. The germline gives CDR1 SGDLS, CDR2 YYNGEE. CDR3 length: 19 amino acids. The trim removed 2 bases at V and 5 bases at J, leaving 15 bases unmatched. The CDR3 coding sequence is TGTGCCAGCAGCGTTGGACCGGGACTAGCGGGAGTCAGGTGGGACGAGCAGTACTTC. Translation: CASSVGPGLAGVRWDEQYF.

This chain links TRBV7-9 with TRBJ1-1; no clear D. CDR1 and CDR2 from the germline V gene are SEHNR and FQNEAQ (reference sequence). The V gene lost 0 bases and the J gene lost 5 bases, with 13 bases spanning the gap. CDR3 size: 15 residues. The CDR3 sequence is CASSLAVVGRTEAFF. For the CDR3, the DNA is TGTGCCAGCAGCTTAGCAGTTGTAGGGAGGACTGAAGCTTTCTTT.

The chain couples TRBV30 to TRBJ2-7; D remains unclear. The V end was cut by 2 bases, the J end by 3 bases, with 5 bases between. The CDR3 length is 11 residues. Germline assignment: CDR1 GTSNPN and CDR2 SVGIG (reference sequence). The DNA of the CDR3 is TGTGCCTGGAGTCCAAACTACGAGCAGTACTTC. Its protein product is CAWSPNYEQYF.

This clone was found a few times. This chain connects TRBV27 to TRBJ2-7; 7 positions match TRBD2. The germline gives CDR1 MNHEY, CDR2 SMNVEV (reference sequence). CDR3 length: 15 amino acids. V shed 0 bases, J shed 3 bases, and the junction held 5 bases outside the gene matches. The CDR3 DNA is TGTGCCAGCAGTTTATCGTTTCGGGGGGACTACGAGCAGTACTTC. Encoded protein: CASSLSFRGDYEQYF.

V is TRBV9 and J is TRBJ2-1, with D perhaps TRBD1 (5 bases). The V and J ends lost 0 bases and 9 bases respectively, with 19 bases between them. The CDR3 loop spans 16 amino acids. Germline V gives CDR1 SGDLS, CDR2 YYNGEE. Here the CDR3 reads CASSVEGRPAVGEQFF. The CDR3 coding sequence is TGTGCCAGCAGCGTAGAGGGGCGTCCCGCAGTCGGTGAGCAGTTCTTC.

This sequence joins TRBV5-6 and TRBJ2-1; the D is unclear. The CDR3 has 15 residues. Germline CDR1 reads SGHDT; CDR2 reads YYEEEE. Trimming shortened V by 0 bases and J by 0 bases, and 7 bases separated the two germline ends. The CDR3, as DNA: TGTGCCAGCAGCTTGGGTCTTAACTCCTACAATGAGCAGTTCTTC. It codes for CASSLGLNSYNEQFF.

The chain joins TRBV10-2 to TRBJ2-3; D call uncertain. V gave up 0 bases and J gave up 2 bases, with 6 bases separating them. Germline V gene data show CDR1 as WSHSY and CDR2 as SAAADI. There are 14 residues in the CDR3. DNA for the CDR3: TGCGCCAGCAGTGAGTCGAGACTCACAGATACGCAGTATTTT. Its protein is CASSESRLTDTQYF.

The chain recombines TRBV19 with TRBJ2-1, with TRBD1 matching over 9 bases. The germline gives CDR1 LNHDA, CDR2 SQIVND (reference sequence). Trimming cost V 3 bases and J 7 bases; bases outside gene matches: 7. The CDR3 runs to 15 residues. The CDR3 is CASSIQGTGLNEQFF. CDR3 DNA: TGTGCCAGTAGTATTCAGGGGACAGGGCTAAATGAGCAGTTCTTC. Together with reference TRBV19 and TRBJ2-1, the CDR3 gives the full variable domain: DGGITQSPKYLFRKEGQNVTLSCEQNLNHDAMYWYRQDPGQGLRLIYYSQIVNDFQKGDIAEGYSVSREKKESFPLTVTSAQKNPTAFYLCASSIQGTGLNEQFFGPGTRLTVL.

The rearrangement links TRBV10-3 to TRBJ2-1; TRBD1 is a possible D gene (6 bases). CDR1 and CDR2 (germline): ENHRY, SYGVKD. This CDR3 region has 14 residues. V was cut by 8 bases and J by 2 bases, with 13 bases left in between. The DNA of the CDR3 is TGTGCCATCGGCAGGGGTTTCACCTACAATGAGCAGTTCTTC. Translated: CAIGRGFTYNEQFF.

There are a few counts of this clone. This chain connects TRBV10-1 to TRBJ1-6; no reliable D call. CDR3 size: 14 residues. Trimming cost V 0 bases and J 10 bases, with 10 bases left between them. The germline V gene encodes CDR1 WNHNN and CDR2 SYGVQD (reference sequence). The CDR3 nucleotides read TGCGCCAGCAGTGAGTCGGTGGAGGGATCACCCCTCCACTTT. This sequence encodes CASSESVEGSPLHF.

The chain carries TRBV9 and TRBJ2-1; 9 positions match TRBD2. This CDR3 has 15 amino acids. Germline trimming cut 4 bases from V and 3 bases from J; bases unmatched to any gene: 5. Per the germline V gene, CDR1 is SGDLS and CDR2 is YYNGEE. The CDR3 reads CASSPLAGIYNEQFF. CDR3 DNA sequence: TGTGCCAGCAGCCCCCTAGCGGGAATCTACAATGAGCAGTTCTTC. Combining the CDR3 with reference TRBV9 and TRBJ2-1 gives the whole variable domain DSGVTQTPKHLITATGQRVTLRCSPRSGDLSVYWYQQSLDQGLQFLIQYYNGEERAKGNILERFSAQQFPDLHSELNLSSLELGDSALYFCASSPLAGIYNEQFFGPGTRLTVL.

J is TRBJ1-5 and V is TRBV19; 10 nucleotides agree with TRBD1. J gave up 11 bases and V 6 bases, and 10 bases lay outside the gene matches. Looked up from germline, CDR1 is LNHDA and CDR2 is SQIVND (reference sequence). The CDR3 spans 14 residues. CDR3 sequence reads: CASRDGQGGTTQHF. The CDR3 DNA reads TGTGCCAGTAGAGACGGACAGGGGGGTACGACCCAGCATTTT. The full variable domain, with the rest looked up from reference TRBV19 and TRBJ1-5, is DGGITQSPKYLFRKEGQNVTLSCEQNLNHDAMYWYRQDPGQGLRLIYYSQIVNDFQKGDIAEGYSVSREKKESFPLTVTSAQKNPTAFYLCASRDGQGGTTQHFGDGTRLSIL.

V is TRBV25-1 and J is TRBJ1-4, with no clear D. Germline CDR1 MGHDK, CDR2 SYGVNS. Deletions cut 4 bases from V and 6 bases from J, with 9 bases between. This CDR3 has 13 residues. CDR3 coding DNA: TGTGCCAGCAGTGCAGGTTCCCATGAAAAACTGTTTTTT. It yields the protein CASSAGSHEKLFF.

This sequence joins TRBV5-5 and TRBJ2-7; 9 bases line up with TRBD1. V gave up 6 bases and J gave up 3 bases; unmatched junction bases: 4. This CDR3 spans 13 amino acids. Germline V gene lookup returns CDR1 SGHKS and CDR2 YYEKEE (reference sequence). The chain's CDR3 is CASKRTGVYEQYF. The CDR3 DNA sequence: TGTGCCAGCAAAAGGACAGGGGTCTACGAGCAGTACTTC.